Sequencing of this TCR beta chain was carried out in a study of PD-1 blockade in classical Hodgkin lymphoma. For this clone: The target antigen is unknown.

The CDR3 consists of 15 residues. With 3 bases removed from V and 3 bases from J, the gap between germline ends came to 15 bases. Germline-derived CDR1 and CDR2 are LGHNA and YSLEER. Study results and caveats: Newly diagnosed and completely responding patients shared comparable baseline diversity. The study found that TCR diversity rose significantly by C4D1 in CD4+ but not CD8+ cells.

Using immunoSEQ multiplex PCR, the repertoire was profiled, and TCRdb retains in-frame clones only, with some absent. Of under 30,000 clones listed, around 71% are singletons. Each patient relapsed following autologous stem cell transplantation, and prior brentuximab vedotin exposure differed. V gene TRBV4-3 combines with J gene TRBJ2-7; D is perhaps TRBD1 or TRBD2 (5 bases each). This sequence originates from a human donor with classical Hodgkin lymphoma. Specimen: peripheral blood mononuclear cells (PBMCs), collected before the second cycle of nivolumab. For the CDR3, the DNA is TGCGCCAGCAGCCACCACAGCCGGGACGGCTACGAGCAGTACTTC. This sequence encodes CASSHHSRDGYEQYF.